Listed here is a single TCR beta chain. CDR3 length: 13 amino acids. This sample was included in a study of blood T cell repertoires in COVID-19. Study summary: T cells, B-cell-depleted T cells, or PBMCs provided the cDNA or gDNA that served as material.

In the original processing: By means of reference gene primer amplification, nucleated cell counts were estimated. Assay: immunoSEQ multiplex PCR; the TCRdb copy retains only in-frame clones and omits some. From that table come the V and J calls and clone size; the DNA was used to work out D and trimming. In the table there are 130,000 to 150,000 clones, more than 60% of which are singletons. The sequence derives from a man at least 80 years old with acute or convalescent COVID-19. Specimen: peripheral blood. This chain joins TRBV21-1 and TRBJ2-7; the table assigns TRBD1, which was not confirmed against the DNA. TRBV21-1 is a pseudogene segment. The DNA for the CDR3 is TGTGCCAGCGACCGGGACAGGGGCTACGAGCAGTACTTC. Its protein product is CASDRDRGYEQYF.